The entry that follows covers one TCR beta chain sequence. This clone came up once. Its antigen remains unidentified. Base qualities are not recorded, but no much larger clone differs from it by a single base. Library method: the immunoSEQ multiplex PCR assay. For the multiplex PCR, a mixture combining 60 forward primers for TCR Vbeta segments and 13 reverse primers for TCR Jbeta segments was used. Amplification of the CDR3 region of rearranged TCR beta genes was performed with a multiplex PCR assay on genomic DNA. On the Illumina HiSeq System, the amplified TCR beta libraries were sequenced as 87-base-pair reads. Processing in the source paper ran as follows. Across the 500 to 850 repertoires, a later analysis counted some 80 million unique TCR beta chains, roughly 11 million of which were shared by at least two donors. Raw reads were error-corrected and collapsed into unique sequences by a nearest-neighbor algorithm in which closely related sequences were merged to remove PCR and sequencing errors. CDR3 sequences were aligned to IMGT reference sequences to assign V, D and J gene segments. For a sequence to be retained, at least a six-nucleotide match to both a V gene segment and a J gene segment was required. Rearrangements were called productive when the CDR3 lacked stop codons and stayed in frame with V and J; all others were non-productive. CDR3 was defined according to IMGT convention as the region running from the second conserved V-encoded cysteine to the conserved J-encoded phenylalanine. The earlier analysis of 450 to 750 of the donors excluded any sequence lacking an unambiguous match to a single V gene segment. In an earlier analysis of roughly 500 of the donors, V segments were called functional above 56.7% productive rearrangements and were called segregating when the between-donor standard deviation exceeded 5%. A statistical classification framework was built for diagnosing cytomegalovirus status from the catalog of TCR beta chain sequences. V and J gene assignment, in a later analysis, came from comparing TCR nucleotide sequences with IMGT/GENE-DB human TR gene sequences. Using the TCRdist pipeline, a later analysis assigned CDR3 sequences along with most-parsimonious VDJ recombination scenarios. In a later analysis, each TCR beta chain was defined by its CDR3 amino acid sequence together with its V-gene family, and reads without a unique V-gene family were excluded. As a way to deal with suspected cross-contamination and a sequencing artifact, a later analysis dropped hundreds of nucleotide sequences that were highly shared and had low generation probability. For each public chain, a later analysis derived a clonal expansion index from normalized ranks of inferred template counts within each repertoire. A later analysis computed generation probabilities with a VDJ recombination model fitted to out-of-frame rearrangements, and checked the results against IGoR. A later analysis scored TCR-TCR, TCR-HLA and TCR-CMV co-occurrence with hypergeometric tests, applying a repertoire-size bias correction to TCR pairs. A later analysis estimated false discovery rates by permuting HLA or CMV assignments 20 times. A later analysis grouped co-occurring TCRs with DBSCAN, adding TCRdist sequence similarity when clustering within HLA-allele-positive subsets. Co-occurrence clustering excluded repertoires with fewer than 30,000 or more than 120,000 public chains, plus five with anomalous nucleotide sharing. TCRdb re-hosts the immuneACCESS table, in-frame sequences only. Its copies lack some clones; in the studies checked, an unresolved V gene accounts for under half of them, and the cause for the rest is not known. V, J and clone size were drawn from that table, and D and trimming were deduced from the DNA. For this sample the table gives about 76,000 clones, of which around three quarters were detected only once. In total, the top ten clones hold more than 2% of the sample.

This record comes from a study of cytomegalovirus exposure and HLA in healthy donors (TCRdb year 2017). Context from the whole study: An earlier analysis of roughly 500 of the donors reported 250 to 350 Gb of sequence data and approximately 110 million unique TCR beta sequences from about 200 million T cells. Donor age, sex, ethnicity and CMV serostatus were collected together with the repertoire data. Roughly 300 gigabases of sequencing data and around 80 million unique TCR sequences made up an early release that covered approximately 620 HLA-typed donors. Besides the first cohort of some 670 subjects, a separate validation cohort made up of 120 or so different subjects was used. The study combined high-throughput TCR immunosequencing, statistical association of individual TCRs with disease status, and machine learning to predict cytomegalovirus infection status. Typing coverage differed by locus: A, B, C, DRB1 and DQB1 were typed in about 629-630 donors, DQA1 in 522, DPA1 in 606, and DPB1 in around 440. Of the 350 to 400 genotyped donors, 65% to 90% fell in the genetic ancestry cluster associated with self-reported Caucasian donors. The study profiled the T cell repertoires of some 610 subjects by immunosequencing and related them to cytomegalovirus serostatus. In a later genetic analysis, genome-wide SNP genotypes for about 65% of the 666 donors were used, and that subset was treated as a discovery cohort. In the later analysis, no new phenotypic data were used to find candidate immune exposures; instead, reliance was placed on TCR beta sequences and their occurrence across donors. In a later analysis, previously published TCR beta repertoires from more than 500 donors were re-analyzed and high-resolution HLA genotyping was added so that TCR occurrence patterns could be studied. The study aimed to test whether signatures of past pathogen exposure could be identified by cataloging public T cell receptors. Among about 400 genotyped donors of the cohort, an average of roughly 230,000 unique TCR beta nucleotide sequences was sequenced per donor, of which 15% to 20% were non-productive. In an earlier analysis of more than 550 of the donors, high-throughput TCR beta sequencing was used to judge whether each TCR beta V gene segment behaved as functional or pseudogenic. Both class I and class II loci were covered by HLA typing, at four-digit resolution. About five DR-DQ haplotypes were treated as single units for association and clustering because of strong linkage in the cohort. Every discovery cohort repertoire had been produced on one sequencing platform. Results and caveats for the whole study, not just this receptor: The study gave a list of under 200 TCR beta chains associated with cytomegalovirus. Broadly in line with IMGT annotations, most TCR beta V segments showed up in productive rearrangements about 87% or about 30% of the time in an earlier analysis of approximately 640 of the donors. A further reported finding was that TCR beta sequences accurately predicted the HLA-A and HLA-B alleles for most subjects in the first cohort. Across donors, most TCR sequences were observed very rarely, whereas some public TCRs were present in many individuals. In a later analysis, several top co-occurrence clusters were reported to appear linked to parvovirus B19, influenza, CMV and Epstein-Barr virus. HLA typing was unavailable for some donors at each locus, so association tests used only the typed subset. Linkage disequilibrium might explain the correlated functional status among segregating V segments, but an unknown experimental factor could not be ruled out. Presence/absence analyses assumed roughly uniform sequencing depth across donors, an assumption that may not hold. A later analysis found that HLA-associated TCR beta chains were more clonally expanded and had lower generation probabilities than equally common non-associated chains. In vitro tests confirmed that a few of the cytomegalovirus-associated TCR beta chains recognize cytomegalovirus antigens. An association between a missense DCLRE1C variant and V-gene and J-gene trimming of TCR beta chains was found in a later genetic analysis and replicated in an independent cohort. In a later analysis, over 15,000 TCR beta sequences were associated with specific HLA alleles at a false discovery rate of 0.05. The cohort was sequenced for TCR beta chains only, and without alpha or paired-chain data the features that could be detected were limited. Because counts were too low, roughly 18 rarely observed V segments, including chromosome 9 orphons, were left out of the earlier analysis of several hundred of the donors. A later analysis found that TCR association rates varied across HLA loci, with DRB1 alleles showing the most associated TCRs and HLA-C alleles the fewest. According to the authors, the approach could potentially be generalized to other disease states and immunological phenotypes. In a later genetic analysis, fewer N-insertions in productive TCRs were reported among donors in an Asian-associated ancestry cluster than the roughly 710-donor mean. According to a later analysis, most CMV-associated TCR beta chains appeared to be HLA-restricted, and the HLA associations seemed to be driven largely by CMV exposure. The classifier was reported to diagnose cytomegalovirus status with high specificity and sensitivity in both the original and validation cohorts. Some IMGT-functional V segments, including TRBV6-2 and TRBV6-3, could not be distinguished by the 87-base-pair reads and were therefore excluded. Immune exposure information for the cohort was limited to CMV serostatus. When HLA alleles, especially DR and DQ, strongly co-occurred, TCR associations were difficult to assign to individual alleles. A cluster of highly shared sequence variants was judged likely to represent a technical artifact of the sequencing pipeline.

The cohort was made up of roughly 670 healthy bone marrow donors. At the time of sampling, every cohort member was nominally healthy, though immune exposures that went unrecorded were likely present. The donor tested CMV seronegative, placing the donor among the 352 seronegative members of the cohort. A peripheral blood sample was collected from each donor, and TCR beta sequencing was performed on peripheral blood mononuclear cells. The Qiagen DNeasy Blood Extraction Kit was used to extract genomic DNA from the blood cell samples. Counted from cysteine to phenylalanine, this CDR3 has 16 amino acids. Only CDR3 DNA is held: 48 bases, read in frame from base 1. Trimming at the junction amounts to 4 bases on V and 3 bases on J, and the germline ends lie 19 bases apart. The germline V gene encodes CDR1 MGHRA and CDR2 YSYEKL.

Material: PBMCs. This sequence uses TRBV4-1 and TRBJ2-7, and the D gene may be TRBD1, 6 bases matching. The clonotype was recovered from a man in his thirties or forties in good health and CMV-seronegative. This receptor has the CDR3 CASSPRDKGVVYEQYF. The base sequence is TGCGCCAGCAGCCCCCGGGACAAGGGGGTAGTCTACGAGCAGTACTTC.